This TCR beta chain was observed in a study of cytomegalovirus exposure and HLA in healthy donors. 13 Jbeta primers and 60 Vbeta primers were used for the PCR. Produced via immunoSEQ multiplex PCR; TCRdb's table is partial and in-frame only. The table has 150,000 to 170,000 clones, around 79% seen once. V lost 4 bases and J lost 0, with 17 bases in between. Germline CDR1 and CDR2: SGHRS and YFSETQ. The CDR3 extends over 17 amino acids. This clone was counted a single time. Antigen specificity is unknown. Findings and limits, study-wide: Across HLA loci, a later analysis found differing TCR association rates, with DRB1 most and HLA-C fewest.

Sequencing was carried out using PBMCs. This sequence originates from a young man in good health and CMV-seropositive. The chain links TRBV5-1 to TRBJ2-1; possibly TRBD2 for D (6 bases). CDR3 bases: TGCGCCAGCAGCCAGGTACCGGGAGCGACCTCCTACAATGAGCAGTTCTTC. This codes for CASSQVPGATSYNEQFF.